The entry that follows covers one T cell receptor beta chain sequence. The data originate from a study of OX40 agonist ivuxolimab in advanced cancers. Germline CDR1 SGHAT, CDR2 FQNNGV. CDR3 length: 16 amino acids. V gave up 5 bases and J gave up 1 base, with 12 bases separating them. Produced via immunoSEQ multiplex PCR; TCRdb's table is partial and in-frame only. This table holds roughly 40,000 clones, about 87% found once. V gene TRBV11-2 combines with J gene TRBJ2-6; D gene unclear. This specimen consisted of CD4+ or CD8+ T cells sorted from blood, obtained in a trial of the OX40 agonist ivuxolimab. This TCR derives from an adult with an advanced solid tumor such as melanoma, head and neck, liver or kidney cancer. CDR3 sequence (DNA): TGTGCCAGCAGCCGGGCCCTTAATTCTGGGGCCAACGTCCTGACTTTC. Translation gives CASSRALNSGANVLTF.